These T cell receptor beta chains were read from a single sample in a study of cytomegalovirus exposure and HLA in healthy donors. Measured with immunoSEQ multiplex PCR; TCRdb has only the in-frame clones, and not every one. The sample holds about 92,000 clones, roughly 80% seen once. The sample was PBMCs. All receptors come from a girl under 10 years old in good health and CMV-seropositive. The CDR3 runs from the conserved cysteine through the conserved F or W. The order of the fields is CDR3 length, clone size, D gene, V gene, J gene, CDR3 protein, CDR3 DNA. D genes are given only for firm matches. Some rows have no size entry. The others give once, few or many, or a class for an expanded clone.

14	.	TRBD1	TRBV6-6	TRBJ1-1	CASSQTGVETEAFF	TGTGCCAGCAGTCAAACAGGGGTGGAGACTGAAGCTTTCTTT
15	.	.	TRBV5-4	TRBJ1-2	CASSLAVGAGYGYTF	TGTGCCAGCAGCTTGGCCGTAGGGGCTGGCTATGGCTACACCTTC
14	.	TRBD1	TRBV25-1	TRBJ1-2	CASSWTGGDYGYTF	TGTGCCAGCAGTTGGACAGGGGGTGACTATGGCTACACCTTC
15	.	.	TRBV18	TRBJ1-1	CASSVLQNMNTEAFF	TGTGCCAGCTCAGTCCTACAGAACATGAACACTGAAGCTTTCTTT
15	.	.	TRBV23-1	TRBJ2-5	CASSQARKYQETQYF	TGCGCCAGCAGTCAGGCGAGGAAGTACCAAGAGACCCAGTACTTC
15	.	TRBD1	TRBV9	TRBJ2-1	CASSDRGTGLNEQFF	TGTGCCAGCAGCGACAGGGGGACAGGTTTAAATGAGCAGTTCTTC
13	.	.	TRBV5-1	TRBJ1-1	CASSFGGLTEAFF	TGCGCCAGCAGCTTCGGGGGATTGACTGAAGCTTTCTTT
15	.	TRBD2	TRBV5-1	TRBJ2-7	CASSLGGGRGYEQYF	TGCGCCAGCAGCTTGGGGGGGGGACGGGGCTACGAGCAGTACTTC
15	.	.	TRBV6-5	TRBJ2-3	CASSPDNAHTDTQYF	TGTGCCAGCAGCCCCGACAACGCGCACACAGATACGCAGTATTTT
15	once	TRBD2	TRBV6-4	TRBJ2-3	CASSDGGGGTDTQYF	TGTGCCAGCAGTGATGGCGGGGGGGGCACAGATACGCAGTATTTT
14	.	TRBD2	TRBV6-5	TRBJ2-5	CASQRESGQETQYF	TGTGCCAGTCAGCGGGAGTCGGGCCAAGAGACCCAGTACTTC
16	few	TRBD1	TRBV4-3	TRBJ2-2	CASSQGTGFTTGELFF	TGCGCCAGCAGCCAGGGGACAGGGTTTACCACCGGGGAGCTGTTTTTT
15	.	TRBD2	TRBV7-9	TRBJ2-1	CASSLVSGDYNEQFF	TGTGCCAGCAGCTTAGTTAGCGGGGACTACAATGAGCAGTTCTTC
15	.	.	TRBV2	TRBJ1-4	CASSEAGTANEKLFF	TGTGCCAGCAGTGAAGCCGGGACTGCTAATGAAAAACTGTTTTTT
12	.	.	TRBV27	TRBJ2-7	CASSTGDYEQYF	TGTGCCAGCAGTACCGGGGACTACGAGCAGTACTTC
15	.	.	TRBV7-6	TRBJ1-3	CASSPDTLSGNTIYF	TGTGCCAGCAGCCCGGACACACTCTCTGGAAACACCATATATTTT
13	.	.	TRBV10-2	TRBJ2-7	CASSEPLGGEQYF	TGCGCCAGCAGTGAGCCTCTAGGGGGCGAGCAGTACTTC
15	.	TRBD1	TRBV27	TRBJ1-2	CASSLRDRGSEGYTF	TGTGCCAGCAGTTTAAGGGACAGGGGCTCGGAAGGCTACACCTTC
13	.	.	TRBV9	TRBJ1-1	CASSVTANTEAFF	TGTGCCAGCAGCGTAACAGCTAACACTGAAGCTTTCTTT
15	.	.	TRBV27	TRBJ2-1	CASSFSTSSYNEQFF	TGTGCCAGCAGTTTTAGCACTAGCTCCTACAATGAGCAGTTCTTC
13	.	TRBD1	TRBV28	TRBJ1-1	CASSPDRVTEAFF	TGTGCCAGCAGTCCTGACAGGGTCACTGAAGCTTTCTTT
14	.	TRBD1	TRBV10-3	TRBJ2-1	CAISEGQVYNEQFF	TGTGCCATCAGTGAGGGACAGGTATACAATGAGCAGTTCTTC
16	few	TRBD1	TRBV28	TRBJ1-2	CASSLITGTANYGYTF	TGTGCCAGCAGTTTAATCACCGGGACAGCTAACTATGGCTACACCTTC
17	few	TRBD1	TRBV28	TRBJ1-5	CASSSAKDREVNQPQHF	TGTGCCAGCAGTTCGGCCAAAGACAGGGAGGTCAATCAGCCCCAGCATTTT
14	once	.	TRBV18	TRBJ1-1	CASSPRMIDSEAFF	TGTGCCAGCTCACCTCGGATGATTGACTCTGAAGCTTTCTTT
14	.	TRBD1	TRBV6-5	TRBJ1-5	CASSQGQLNQPQHF	TGTGCCAGCAGTCAGGGACAGTTGAATCAGCCCCAGCATTTT
18	.	.	TRBV4-2	TRBJ2-7	CASSQDIDGRGPGWEQYF	TGTGCCAGCAGCCAAGATATAGATGGGCGGGGCCCGGGCTGGGAGCAGTACTTC
13	.	.	TRBV27	TRBJ1-4	CASSFPPREKLFF	TGTGCCAGCAGTTTTCCCCCCCGTGAAAAACTGTTTTTT
11	.	.	TRBV6-6	TRBJ2-7	CASSSLYEQYF	TGTGCCAGCAGTTCCCTGTACGAGCAGTACTTC
16	.	.	TRBV6-5	TRBJ2-1	CASSLTGTLDYNEQFF	TGTGCCAGCAGTTTGACCGGGACACTAGACTACAATGAGCAGTTCTTC
15	.	.	TRBV7-3	TRBJ2-5	CASSLNGRREETQYF	TGTGCCAGCAGCTTAAATGGACGGCGGGAAGAGACCCAGTACTTC
14	.	TRBD1	TRBV29-1	TRBJ2-2	CSVKGQGNTGELFF	TGCAGCGTTAAGGGACAGGGGAACACCGGGGAGCTGTTTTTT
15	.	TRBD1	TRBV11-2	TRBJ1-1	CASSLDQGANTEAFF	TGTGCCAGCAGCTTAGATCAGGGGGCGAACACTGAAGCTTTCTTT
13	.	TRBD2	TRBV6-5	TRBJ2-1	CASIGLDRRGQFF	TGTGCCAGCATTGGACTAGATCGTCGGGGGCAGTTCTTC
16	.	TRBD2	TRBV2	TRBJ2-1	CASSDFVTSGSDEQFF	TGTGCCAGCAGTGATTTTGTGACTAGCGGGAGCGATGAGCAGTTCTTC
15	.	TRBD1	TRBV2	TRBJ1-4	CASSAAGQGQEKLFF	TGTGCCAGCAGCGCGGCGGGACAGGGGCAAGAAAAACTGTTTTTT
16	once	.	TRBV10-1	TRBJ2-3	CASSESTGARTDTQYF	TGCGCCAGCAGTGAGTCGACGGGAGCGAGGACAGATACGCAGTATTTT
15	.	.	TRBV14	TRBJ2-7	CASSQVGDRAYEQYF	TGTGCCAGCAGCCAAGTTGGTGACAGAGCCTACGAGCAGTACTTC
17	.	TRBD1	TRBV5-1	TRBJ1-1	CASSLGGQGIMNTEAFF	TGCGCCAGCAGCTTGGGGGGACAGGGGATAATGAACACTGAAGCTTTCTTT
15	.	TRBD1	TRBV5-4	TRBJ2-2	CASSLDRGKTGELFF	TGTGCCAGCAGCTTGGACAGGGGAAAAACCGGGGAGCTGTTTTTT
14	few	TRBD1	TRBV10-3	TRBJ2-7	CAISESTGAYEQYF	TGTGCCATCAGTGAGTCGACAGGGGCCTACGAGCAGTACTTC
14	.	.	TRBV30	TRBJ1-1	CAWSWGISDTEAFF	TGTGCCTGGAGTTGGGGCATATCCGACACTGAAGCTTTCTTT
12	.	.	TRBV30	TRBJ2-7	CAWSVQGYEQYF	TGTGCCTGGAGTGTACAGGGCTACGAGCAGTACTTC
17	.	TRBD2	TRBV18	TRBJ2-1	CASSPPSSGGSYNEQFF	TGTGCCAGCTCACCACCGTCCAGCGGGGGCTCCTACAATGAGCAGTTCTTC
13	.	.	TRBV18	TRBJ1-1	CASSPSTDTEAFF	TGTGCCAGCTCACCATCTACGGACACTGAAGCTTTCTTT
14	few	.	TRBV29-1	TRBJ1-2	CSVRPPQENYGYTF	TGCAGCGTTCGCCCCCCACAGGAGAACTATGGCTACACCTTC
11	.	.	TRBV29-1	TRBJ1-2	CSVGDMSGYTF	TGCAGCGTTGGGGACATGAGTGGCTACACCTTC
10	.	.	TRBV5-4	TRBJ2-7	CASRSYEQYF	TGTGCCAGCAGATCGTACGAGCAGTACTTC
11	.	.	TRBV29-1	TRBJ2-7	CSAQVPYEQYF	TGCAGCGCGCAGGTTCCCTACGAGCAGTACTTC
15	.	.	TRBV28	TRBJ1-6	CASSLLGRNNSPLHF	TGTGCCAGCAGTTTACTCGGCAGGAATAATTCACCCCTCCACTTT
13	.	.	TRBV6-1	TRBJ2-5	CASSRRVRETQYF	TGTGCCAGCTCACGGCGGGTCCGGGAGACCCAGTACTTC